The T cell receptor (beta chain) described here comes from a study of beta chain features in type 1 diabetes. Study-level points and caveats: VDJ junctions from type 1 diabetes patients carried fewer insertions and larger deletions. Moderate yet significant TCRB CDR3 shortening was seen in Type 1 diabetes patients in all four CD4+ subsets.

Turning to this clone: Antigen: not known.

The V segment lost 5 bases and the J segment 6 bases; nucleotides outside the gene matches: 13. CDR1 is SEHNR and CDR2 is FQNEAQ in the germline V gene (reference sequence). The CDR3 has 16 residues. Expressed TCRB transcripts were sequenced, since all the RNA that had been isolated was reverse transcribed. This table comes from immunoSEQ multiplex PCR, and its TCRdb copy is limited to in-frame clones, with some not included. The profile shows almost 350,000 clones, 9.3% of them singletons. This receptor was identified in a man aged 25-40 years with type 1 diabetes. The rearrangement uses TRBV7-9 and TRBJ1-5, with 7 nucleotides matching TRBD1. Material: central memory CD4+ T cells from blood. DNA of the CDR3: TGTGCCAGCAGCCTATATGGAGGGGGCGCGGGTCAGCCCCAGCATTTT. This encodes CASSLYGGGAGQPQHF.